Sequencing of this T cell receptor beta chain was carried out in a study of control samples from healthy donors and cancer patients. Data came from immunoSEQ multiplex PCR; TCRdb stores just in-frame clones and leaves some out. The top ten hold more than 6.5% of the sample, which has more than 140,000 clones, about 90% seen once. This CDR3 comprises 17 residues. Trimming removed 0 bases from V and 2 bases from J, with 15 bases in between. CDR1 SGDLS and CDR2 YYNGEE come from the germline V gene. The sample comprised blood. The chain couples TRBV9 to TRBJ2-1; D tentatively reads TRBD1 or TRBD2 (6 bases each). This receptor was obtained from a man in his late teens or twenties in good health. CDR3 DNA sequence: TGTGCCAGCAGCGTAGCTCGGGGGCAGGACGCCTACAATGAGCAGTTCTTC. Protein product: CASSVARGQDAYNEQFF.